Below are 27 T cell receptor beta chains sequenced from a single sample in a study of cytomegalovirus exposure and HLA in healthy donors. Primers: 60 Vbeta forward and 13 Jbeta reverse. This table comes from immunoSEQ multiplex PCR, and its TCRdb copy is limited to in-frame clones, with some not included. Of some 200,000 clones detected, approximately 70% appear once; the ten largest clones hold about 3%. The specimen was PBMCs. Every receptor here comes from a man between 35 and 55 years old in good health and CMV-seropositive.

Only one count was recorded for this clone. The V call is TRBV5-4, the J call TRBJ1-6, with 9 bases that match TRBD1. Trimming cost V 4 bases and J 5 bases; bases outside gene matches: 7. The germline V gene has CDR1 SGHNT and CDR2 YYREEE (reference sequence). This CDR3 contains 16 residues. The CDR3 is CASSRGGQGDNSPLHF. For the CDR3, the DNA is TGTGCCAGCAGCCGGGGGGGACAGGGAGATAATTCACCCCTCCACTTT. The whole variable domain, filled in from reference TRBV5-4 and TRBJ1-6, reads ETGVTQSPTHLIKTRGQQVTLRCSSQSGHNTVSWYQQALGQGPQFIFQYYREEENGRGNFPPRFSGLQFPNYSSELNVNALELDDSALYLCASSRGGQGDNSPLHFGNGTRLTVT.

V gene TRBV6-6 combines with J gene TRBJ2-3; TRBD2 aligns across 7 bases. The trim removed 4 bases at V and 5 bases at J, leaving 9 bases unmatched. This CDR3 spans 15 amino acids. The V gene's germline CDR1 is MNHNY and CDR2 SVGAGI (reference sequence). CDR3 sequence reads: CASSFGTGGGDTQYF. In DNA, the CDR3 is TGTGCCAGCAGTTTCGGGACGGGGGGAGGAGATACGCAGTATTTT.

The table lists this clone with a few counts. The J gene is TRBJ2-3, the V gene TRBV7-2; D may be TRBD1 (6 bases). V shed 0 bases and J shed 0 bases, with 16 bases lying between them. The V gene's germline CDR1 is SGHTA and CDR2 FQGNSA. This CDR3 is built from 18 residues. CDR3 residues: CASSLARTAAFSTDTQYF. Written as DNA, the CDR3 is TGTGCCAGCAGCTTAGCGAGGACAGCGGCATTTAGCACAGATACGCAGTATTTT.

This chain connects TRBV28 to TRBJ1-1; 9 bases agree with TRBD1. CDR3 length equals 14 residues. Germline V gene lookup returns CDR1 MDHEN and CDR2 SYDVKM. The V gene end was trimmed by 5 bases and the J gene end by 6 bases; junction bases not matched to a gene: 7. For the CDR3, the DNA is TGTGCCAGCAGTCGGGACAGGGAGCTCCCTGAAGCTTTCTTT. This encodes CASSRDRELPEAFF.

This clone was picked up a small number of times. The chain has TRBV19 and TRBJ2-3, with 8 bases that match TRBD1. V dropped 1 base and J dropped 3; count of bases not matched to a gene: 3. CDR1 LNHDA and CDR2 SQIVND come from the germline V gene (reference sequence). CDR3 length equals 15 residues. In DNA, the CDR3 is TGTGCCAGTAGTATAGGGACAGGGCGGACAGATACGCAGTATTTT. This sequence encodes CASSIGTGRTDTQYF.

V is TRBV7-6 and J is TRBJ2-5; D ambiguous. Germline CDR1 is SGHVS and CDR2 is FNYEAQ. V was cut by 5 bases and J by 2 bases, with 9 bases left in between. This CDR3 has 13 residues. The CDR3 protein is CASSPRIQETQYF. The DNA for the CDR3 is TGTGCCAGCAGCCCCAGGATTCAAGAGACCCAGTACTTC.

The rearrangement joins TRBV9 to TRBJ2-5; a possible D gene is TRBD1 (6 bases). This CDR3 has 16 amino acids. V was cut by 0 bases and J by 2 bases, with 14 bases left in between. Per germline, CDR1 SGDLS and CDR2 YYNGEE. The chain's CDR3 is CASSVGRGRSQETQYF. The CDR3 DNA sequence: TGTGCCAGCAGCGTAGGCAGGGGAAGGTCACAAGAGACCCAGTACTTC.

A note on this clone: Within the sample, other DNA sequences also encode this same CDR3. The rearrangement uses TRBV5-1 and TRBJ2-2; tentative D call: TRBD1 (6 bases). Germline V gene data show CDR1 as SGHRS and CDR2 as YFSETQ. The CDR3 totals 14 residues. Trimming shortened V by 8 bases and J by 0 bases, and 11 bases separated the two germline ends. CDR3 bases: TGCGCCAGTTCCGACAGGACGAACACCGGGGAGCTGTTTTTT. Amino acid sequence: CASSDRTNTGELFF. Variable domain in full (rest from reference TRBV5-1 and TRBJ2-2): KAGVTQTPRYLIKTRGQQVTLSCSPISGHRSVSWYQQTPGQGLQFLFEYFSETQRNKGNFPGRFSGRQFSNSRSEMNVSTLELGDSALYLCASSDRTNTGELFFGEGSRLTVL.

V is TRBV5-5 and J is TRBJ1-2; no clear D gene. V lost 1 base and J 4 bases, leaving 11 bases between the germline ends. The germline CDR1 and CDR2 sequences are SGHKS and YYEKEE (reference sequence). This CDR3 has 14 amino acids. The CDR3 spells CASSLRREAYGYTF. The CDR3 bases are TGTGCCAGCAGCTTGAGGAGGGAGGCCTATGGCTACACCTTC.

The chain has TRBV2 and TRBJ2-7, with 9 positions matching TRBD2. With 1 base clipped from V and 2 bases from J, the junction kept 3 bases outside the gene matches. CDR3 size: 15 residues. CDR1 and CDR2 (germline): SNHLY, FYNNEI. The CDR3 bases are TGTGCCAGCAGTGAAGGGCTAGCGGGGACCTACGAGCAGTACTTC. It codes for CASSEGLAGTYEQYF.

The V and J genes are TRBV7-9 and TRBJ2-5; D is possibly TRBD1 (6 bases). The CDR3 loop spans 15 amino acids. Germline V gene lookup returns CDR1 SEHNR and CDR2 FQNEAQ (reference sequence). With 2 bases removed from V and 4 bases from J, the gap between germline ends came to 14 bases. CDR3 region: CASSLTGYERETQYF. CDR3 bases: TGTGCCAGCAGCTTAACAGGGTATGAGCGAGAGACCCAGTACTTC.

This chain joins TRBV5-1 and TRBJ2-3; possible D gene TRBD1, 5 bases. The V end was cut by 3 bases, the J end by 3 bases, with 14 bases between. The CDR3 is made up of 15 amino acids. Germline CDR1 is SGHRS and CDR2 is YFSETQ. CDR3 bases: TGCGCCAGCAGCTCCAGGGTGGTGGGGACAGATACGCAGTATTTT. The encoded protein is CASSSRVVGTDTQYF.

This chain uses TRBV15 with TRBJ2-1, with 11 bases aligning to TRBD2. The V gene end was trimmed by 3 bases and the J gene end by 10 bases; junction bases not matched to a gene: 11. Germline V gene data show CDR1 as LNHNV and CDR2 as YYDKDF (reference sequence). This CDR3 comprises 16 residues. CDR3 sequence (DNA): TGTGCCACCAGCAGCAAATTAGCGGGGGGGCCCCGGGAGCAGTTCTTC. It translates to CATSSKLAGGPREQFF.

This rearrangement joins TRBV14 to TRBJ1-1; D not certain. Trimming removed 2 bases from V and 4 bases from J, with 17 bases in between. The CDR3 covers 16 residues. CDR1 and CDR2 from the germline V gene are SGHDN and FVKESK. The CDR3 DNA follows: TGTGCCAGCAGCCAATATCCCGGGTACCAAGGCACTGAAGCTTTCTTT. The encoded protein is CASSQYPGYQGTEAFF. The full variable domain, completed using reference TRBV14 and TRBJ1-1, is EAGVTQFPSHSVIEKGQTVTLRCDPISGHDNLYWYRRVMGKEIKFLLHFVKESKQDESGMPNNRFLAERTGGTYSTLKVQPAELEDSGVYFCASSQYPGYQGTEAFFGQGTRLTVV.

The CDR3 is CASSPDRGIDGYTF. For the CDR3, the DNA is TGCGCCAGCAGCCCGGACAGGGGAATCGATGGCTACACCTTC. The chain couples TRBV5-1 to TRBJ1-2, with TRBD1 matching 9 bases. The CDR3 loop spans 14 amino acids. J gave up 6 bases and V 4 bases, and 7 bases lay outside the gene matches. CDR1 SGHRS and CDR2 YFSETQ come from the germline V gene.

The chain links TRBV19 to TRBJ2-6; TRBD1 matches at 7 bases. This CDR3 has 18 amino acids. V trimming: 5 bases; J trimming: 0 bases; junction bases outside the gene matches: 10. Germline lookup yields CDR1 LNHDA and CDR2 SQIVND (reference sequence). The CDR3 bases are TGTGCCAGTAGTCCACTAGACAGGGAGAGCTCTGGGGCCAACGTCCTGACTTTC. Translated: CASSPLDRESSGANVLTF. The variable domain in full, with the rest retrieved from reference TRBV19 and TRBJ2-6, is DGGITQSPKYLFRKEGQNVTLSCEQNLNHDAMYWYRQDPGQGLRLIYYSQIVNDFQKGDIAEGYSVSREKKESFPLTVTSAQKNPTAFYLCASSPLDRESSGANVLTFGAGSRLTVL.

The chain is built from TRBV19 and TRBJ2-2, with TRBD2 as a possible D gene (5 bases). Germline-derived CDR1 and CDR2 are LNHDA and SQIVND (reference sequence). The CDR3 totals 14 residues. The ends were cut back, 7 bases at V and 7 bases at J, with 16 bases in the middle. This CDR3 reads CASNSRERGGELFF. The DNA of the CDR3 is TGTGCCAGTAACTCGAGGGAAAGAGGCGGGGAGCTGTTTTTT. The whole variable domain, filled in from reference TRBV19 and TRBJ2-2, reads DGGITQSPKYLFRKEGQNVTLSCEQNLNHDAMYWYRQDPGQGLRLIYYSQIVNDFQKGDIAEGYSVSREKKESFPLTVTSAQKNPTAFYLCASNSRERGGELFFGEGSRLTVL.

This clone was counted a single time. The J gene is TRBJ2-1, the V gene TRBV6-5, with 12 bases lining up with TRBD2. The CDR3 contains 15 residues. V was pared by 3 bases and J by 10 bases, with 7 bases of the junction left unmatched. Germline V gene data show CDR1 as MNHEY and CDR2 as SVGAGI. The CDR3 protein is CASSYILAGGDEQFF. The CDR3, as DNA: TGTGCCAGCAGTTATATACTAGCGGGGGGTGACGAGCAGTTCTTC.

This CDR3 reads CASSLSGQGINEQFF. The CDR3 bases are TGTGCCAGCAGCTTGTCAGGACAGGGGATAAATGAGCAGTTCTTC. V usage is TRBV5-5 and J usage is TRBJ2-1; TRBD1 agrees at 9 bases. Germline values: CDR1 SGHKS, CDR2 YYEKEE (reference sequence). With 1 base clipped from V and 7 bases from J, the junction kept 6 bases outside the gene matches. CDR3 length: 15 amino acids.

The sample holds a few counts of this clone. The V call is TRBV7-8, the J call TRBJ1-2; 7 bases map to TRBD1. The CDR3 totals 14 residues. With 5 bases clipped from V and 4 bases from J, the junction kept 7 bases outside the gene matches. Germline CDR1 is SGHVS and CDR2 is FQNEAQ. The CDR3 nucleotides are TGTGCCAGCAGCACCATTGGGACAGCCTATGGCTACACCTTC. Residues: CASSTIGTAYGYTF.

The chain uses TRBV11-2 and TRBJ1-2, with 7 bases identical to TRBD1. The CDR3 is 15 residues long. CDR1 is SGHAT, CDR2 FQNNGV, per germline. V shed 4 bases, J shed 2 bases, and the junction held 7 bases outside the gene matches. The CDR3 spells CASSSRPQGNYGYTF. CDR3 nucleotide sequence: TGTGCCAGCAGCTCGAGACCACAGGGGAACTATGGCTACACCTTC.

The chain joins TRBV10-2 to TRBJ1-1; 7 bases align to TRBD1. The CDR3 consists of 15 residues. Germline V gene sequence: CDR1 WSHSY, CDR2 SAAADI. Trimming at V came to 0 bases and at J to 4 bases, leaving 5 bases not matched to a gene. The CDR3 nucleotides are TGCGCCAGCAGTGAGTCGGGGGCAGGGGGCACTGAAGCTTTCTTT. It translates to CASSESGAGGTEAFF.

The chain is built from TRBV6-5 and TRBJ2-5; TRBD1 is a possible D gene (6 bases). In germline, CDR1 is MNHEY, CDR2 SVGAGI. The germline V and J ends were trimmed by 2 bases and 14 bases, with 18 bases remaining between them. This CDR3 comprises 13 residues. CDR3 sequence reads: CASSYQTGTRFYF. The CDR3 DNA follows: TGTGCCAGCAGTTACCAAACCGGGACAAGATTTTACTTC.

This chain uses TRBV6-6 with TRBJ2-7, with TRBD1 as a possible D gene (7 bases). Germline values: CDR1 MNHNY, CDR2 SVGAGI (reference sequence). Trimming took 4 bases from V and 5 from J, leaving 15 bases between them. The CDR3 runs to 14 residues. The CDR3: CASSSPGGGNEQYF. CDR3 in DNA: TGTGCCAGCAGTTCCCCAGGGGGAGGCAACGAGCAGTACTTC.

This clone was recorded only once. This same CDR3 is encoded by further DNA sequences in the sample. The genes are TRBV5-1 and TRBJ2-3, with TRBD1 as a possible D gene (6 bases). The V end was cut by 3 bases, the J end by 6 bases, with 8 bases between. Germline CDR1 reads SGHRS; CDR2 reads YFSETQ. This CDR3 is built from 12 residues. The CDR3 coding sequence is TGCGCCAGCAGCTCGAGGGGGGATACGCAGTATTTT. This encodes CASSSRGDTQYF.

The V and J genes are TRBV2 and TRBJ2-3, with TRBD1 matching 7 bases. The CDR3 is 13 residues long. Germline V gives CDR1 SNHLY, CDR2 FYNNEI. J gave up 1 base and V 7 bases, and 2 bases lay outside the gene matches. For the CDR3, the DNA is TGTGCCAGCACTGGACAGGGCACAGATACGCAGTATTTT. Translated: CASTGQGTDTQYF.

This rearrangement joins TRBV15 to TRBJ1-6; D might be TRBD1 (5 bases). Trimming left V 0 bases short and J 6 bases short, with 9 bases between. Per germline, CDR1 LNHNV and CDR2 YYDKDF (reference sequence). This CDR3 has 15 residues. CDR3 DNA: TGTGCCACCAGCAGAGAGATCGACAGTAATTCACCCCTCCACTTT. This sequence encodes CATSREIDSNSPLHF.